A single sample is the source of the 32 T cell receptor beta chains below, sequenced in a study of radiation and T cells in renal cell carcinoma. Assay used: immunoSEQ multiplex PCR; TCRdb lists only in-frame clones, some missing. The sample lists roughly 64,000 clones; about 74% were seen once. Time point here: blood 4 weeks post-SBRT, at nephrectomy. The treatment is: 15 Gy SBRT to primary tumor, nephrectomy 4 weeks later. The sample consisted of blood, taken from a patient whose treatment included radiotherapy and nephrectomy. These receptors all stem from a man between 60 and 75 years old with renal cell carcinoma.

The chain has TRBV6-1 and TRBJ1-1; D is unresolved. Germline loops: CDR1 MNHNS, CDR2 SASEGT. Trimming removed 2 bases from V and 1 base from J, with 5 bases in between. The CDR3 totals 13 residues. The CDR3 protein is CASSEWRNTEAFF. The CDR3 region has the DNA TGTGCCAGCAGTGAATGGAGGAACACTGAAGCTTTCTTT.

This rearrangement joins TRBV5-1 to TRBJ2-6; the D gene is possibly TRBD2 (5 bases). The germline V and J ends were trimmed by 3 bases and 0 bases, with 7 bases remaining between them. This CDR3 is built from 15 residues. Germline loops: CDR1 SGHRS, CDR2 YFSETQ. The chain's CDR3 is CASSSRDSGANVLTF. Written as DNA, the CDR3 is TGCGCCAGCAGCTCCCGGGACTCTGGGGCCAACGTCCTGACTTTC.

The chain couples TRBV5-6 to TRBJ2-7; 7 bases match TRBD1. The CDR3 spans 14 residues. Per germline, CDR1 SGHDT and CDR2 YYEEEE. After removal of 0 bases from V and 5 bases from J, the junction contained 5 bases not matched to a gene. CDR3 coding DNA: TGTGCCAGCAGCTTGGGGACAGGTCTGGACGAGCAGTACTTC. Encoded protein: CASSLGTGLDEQYF.

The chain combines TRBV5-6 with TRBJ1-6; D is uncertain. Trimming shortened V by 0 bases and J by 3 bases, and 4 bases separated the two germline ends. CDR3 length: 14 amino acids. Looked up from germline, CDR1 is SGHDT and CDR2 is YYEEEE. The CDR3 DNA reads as TGTGCCAGCAGCTTGGGGCTCTATAATTCACCCCTCCACTTT. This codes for CASSLGLYNSPLHF.

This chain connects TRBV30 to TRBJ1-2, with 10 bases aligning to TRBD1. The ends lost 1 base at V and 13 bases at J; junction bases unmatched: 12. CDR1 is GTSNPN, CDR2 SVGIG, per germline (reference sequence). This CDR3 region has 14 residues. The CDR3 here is CAWSGIRDRGWSTF. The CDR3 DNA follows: TGTGCCTGGAGTGGGATCCGGGACAGGGGTTGGAGCACCTTC.

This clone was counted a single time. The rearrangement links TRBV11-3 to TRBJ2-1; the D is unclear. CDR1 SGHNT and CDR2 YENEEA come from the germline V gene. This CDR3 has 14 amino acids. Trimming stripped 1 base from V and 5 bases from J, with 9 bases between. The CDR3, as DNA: TGTGCCAGCAGCTTAGGGCCCATAAACAATGAGCAGTTCTTC. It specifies CASSLGPINNEQFF.

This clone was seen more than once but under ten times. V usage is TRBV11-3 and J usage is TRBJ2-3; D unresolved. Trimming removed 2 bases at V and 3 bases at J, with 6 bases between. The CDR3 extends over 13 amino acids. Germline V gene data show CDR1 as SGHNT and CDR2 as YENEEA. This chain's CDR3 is CASSLIMTDTQYF. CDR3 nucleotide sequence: TGTGCCAGCAGCTTAATCATGACAGATACGCAGTATTTT.

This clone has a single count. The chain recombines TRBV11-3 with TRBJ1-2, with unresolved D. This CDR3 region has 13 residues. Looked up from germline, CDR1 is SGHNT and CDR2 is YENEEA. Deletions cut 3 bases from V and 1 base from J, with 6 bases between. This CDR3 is CASSLGLNYGYTF. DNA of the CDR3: TGTGCCAGCAGCTTGGGCCTTAACTATGGCTACACCTTC.

CDR3 residues: CASSPPLSYNEQFF. In nucleotides, the CDR3 is TGTGCCAGCTCACCACCCCTCTCCTACAATGAGCAGTTCTTC. V usage is TRBV18 and J usage is TRBJ2-1; D not resolved. The CDR3 length is 14 residues. Looked up from germline, CDR1 is KGHSH and CDR2 is LQKENI. Trimming shortened V by 0 bases and J by 0 bases, and 3 bases separated the two germline ends.

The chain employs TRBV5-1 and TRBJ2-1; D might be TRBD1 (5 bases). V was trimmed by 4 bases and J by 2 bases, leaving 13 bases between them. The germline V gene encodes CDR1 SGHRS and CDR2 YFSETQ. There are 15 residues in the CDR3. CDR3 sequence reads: CASSQDPQAYNEQFF. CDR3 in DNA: TGCGCCAGCAGCCAGGACCCACAGGCCTACAATGAGCAGTTCTTC.

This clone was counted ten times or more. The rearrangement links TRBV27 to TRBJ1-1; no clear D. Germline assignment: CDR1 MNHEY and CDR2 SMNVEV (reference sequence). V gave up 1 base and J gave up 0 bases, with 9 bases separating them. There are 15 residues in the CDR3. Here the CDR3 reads CASSLYSTLNTEAFF. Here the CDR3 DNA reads TGTGCCAGCAGTTTATATTCGACCCTGAACACTGAAGCTTTCTTT.

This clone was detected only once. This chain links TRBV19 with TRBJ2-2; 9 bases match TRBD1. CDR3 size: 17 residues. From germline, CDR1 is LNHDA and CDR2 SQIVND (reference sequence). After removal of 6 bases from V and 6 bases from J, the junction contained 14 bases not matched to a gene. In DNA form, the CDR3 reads TGTGCCAGTAGGAAATCCTCGACAGGGGGAATGTCCGGGGAGCTGTTTTTT. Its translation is CASRKSSTGGMSGELFF.

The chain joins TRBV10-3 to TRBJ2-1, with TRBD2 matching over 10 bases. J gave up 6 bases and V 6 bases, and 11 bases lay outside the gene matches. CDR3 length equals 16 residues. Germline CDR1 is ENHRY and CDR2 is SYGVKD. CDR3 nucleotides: TGTGCCATCAGGGGCCCCCTAGCGGGAGAACTCAATGAGCAGTTCTTC. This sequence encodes CAIRGPLAGELNEQFF.

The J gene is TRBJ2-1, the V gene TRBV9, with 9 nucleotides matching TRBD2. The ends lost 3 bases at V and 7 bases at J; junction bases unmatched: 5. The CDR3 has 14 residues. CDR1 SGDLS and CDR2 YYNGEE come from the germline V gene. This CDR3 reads CASSAGTSRNEQFF. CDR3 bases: TGTGCCAGCAGCGCGGGGACTAGCAGGAATGAGCAGTTCTTC.

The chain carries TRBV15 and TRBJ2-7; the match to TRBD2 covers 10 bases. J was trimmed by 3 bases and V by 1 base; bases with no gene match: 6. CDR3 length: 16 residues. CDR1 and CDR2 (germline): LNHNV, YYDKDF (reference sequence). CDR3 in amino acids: CATSRGASGGIYEQYF. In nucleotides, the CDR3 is TGTGCCACCAGCAGAGGTGCTAGCGGGGGCATCTACGAGCAGTACTTC.

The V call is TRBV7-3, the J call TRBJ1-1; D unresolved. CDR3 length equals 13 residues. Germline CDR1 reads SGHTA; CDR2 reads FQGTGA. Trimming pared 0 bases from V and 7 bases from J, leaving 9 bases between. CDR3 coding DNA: TGTGCCAGCAGCTTAACGGGCTCTAATGAAGCTTTCTTT. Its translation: CASSLTGSNEAFF.

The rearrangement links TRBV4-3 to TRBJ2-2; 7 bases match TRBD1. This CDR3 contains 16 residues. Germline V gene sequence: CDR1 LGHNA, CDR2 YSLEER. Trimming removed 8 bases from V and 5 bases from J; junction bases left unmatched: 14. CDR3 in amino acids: CASSRGLGGVTGELFF. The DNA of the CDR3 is TGCGCCAGCTCCCGCGGGCTAGGGGGCGTTACCGGGGAGCTGTTTTTT.

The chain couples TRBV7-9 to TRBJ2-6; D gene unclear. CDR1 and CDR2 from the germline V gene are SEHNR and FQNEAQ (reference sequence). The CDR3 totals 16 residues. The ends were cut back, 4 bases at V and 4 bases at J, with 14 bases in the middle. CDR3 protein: CASSSRAPSGANVLTF. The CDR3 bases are TGTGCCAGCAGCTCGAGAGCCCCCTCCGGGGCCAACGTCCTGACTTTC.

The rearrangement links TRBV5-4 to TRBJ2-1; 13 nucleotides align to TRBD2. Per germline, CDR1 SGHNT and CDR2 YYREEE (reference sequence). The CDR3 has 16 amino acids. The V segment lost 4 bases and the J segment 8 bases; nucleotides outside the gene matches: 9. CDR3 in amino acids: CASSEQLAGGRDEQFF. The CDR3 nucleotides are TGTGCCAGCAGCGAACAACTAGCGGGAGGGCGCGATGAGCAGTTCTTC.

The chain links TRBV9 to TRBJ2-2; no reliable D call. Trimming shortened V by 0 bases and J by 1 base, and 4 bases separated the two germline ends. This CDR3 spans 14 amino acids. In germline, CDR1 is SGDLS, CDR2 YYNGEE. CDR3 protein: CASSVAVNTGELFF. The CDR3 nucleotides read TGTGCCAGCAGCGTAGCGGTGAACACCGGGGAGCTGTTTTTT.

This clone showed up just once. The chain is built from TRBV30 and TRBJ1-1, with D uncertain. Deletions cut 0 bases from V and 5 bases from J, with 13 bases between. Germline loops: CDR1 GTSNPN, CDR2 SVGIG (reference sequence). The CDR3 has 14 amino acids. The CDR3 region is CAWSVTGRSTEAFF. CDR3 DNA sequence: TGTGCCTGGAGTGTAACGGGTCGGAGTACTGAAGCTTTCTTT.

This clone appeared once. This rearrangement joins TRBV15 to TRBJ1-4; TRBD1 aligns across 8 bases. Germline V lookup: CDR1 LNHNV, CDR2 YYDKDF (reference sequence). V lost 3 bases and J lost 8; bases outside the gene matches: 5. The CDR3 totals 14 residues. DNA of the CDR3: TGTGCCACCAGCAGTGACAGGGGACACGAAAAACTGTTTTTT. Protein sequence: CATSSDRGHEKLFF.

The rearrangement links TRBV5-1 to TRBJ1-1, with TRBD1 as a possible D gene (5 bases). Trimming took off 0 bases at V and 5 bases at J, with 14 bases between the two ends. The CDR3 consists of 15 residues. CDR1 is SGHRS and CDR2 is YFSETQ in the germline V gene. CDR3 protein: CASSLDPGTRTEAFF. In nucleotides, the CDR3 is TGCGCCAGCAGCTTGGATCCAGGGACGAGGACTGAAGCTTTCTTT.

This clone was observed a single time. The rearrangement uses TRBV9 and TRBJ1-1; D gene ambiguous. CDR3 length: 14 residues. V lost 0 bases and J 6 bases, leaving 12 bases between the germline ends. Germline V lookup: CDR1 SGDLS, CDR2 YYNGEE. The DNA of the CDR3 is TGTGCCAGCAGCGTAGACGTAGGGTTCTCTGAAGCTTTCTTT. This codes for CASSVDVGFSEAFF. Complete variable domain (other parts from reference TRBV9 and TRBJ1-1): DSGVTQTPKHLITATGQRVTLRCSPRSGDLSVYWYQQSLDQGLQFLIQYYNGEERAKGNILERFSAQQFPDLHSELNLSSLELGDSALYFCASSVDVGFSEAFFGQGTRLTVV.

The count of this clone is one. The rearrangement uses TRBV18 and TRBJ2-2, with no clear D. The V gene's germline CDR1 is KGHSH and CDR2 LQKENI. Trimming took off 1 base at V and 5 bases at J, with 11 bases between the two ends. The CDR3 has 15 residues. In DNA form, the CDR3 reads TGTGCCAGCTCACCACTGGTGGTACAAACCGGGGAGCTGTTTTTT. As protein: CASSPLVVQTGELFF.

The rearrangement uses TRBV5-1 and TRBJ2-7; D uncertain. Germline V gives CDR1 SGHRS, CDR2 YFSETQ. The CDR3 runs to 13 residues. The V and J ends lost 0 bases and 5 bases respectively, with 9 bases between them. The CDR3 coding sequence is TGCGCCAGCAGCTTGGCCGGCGGAGACGAGCAGTACGTC. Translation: CASSLAGGDEQYV.

The CDR3 bases are TGTGCCAGCAGCCTGAGGGGTAGCACAGATACGCAGTATTTT. This gives the protein CASSLRGSTDTQYF. This chain links TRBV9 with TRBJ2-3; D may match TRBD1 or TRBD2 (5 bases each). The CDR3 covers 14 residues. Germline CDR1 reads SGDLS; CDR2 reads YYNGEE. Trimming left V 4 bases short and J 0 bases short, with 9 bases between. The full variable domain, completed using reference TRBV9 and TRBJ2-3, is DSGVTQTPKHLITATGQRVTLRCSPRSGDLSVYWYQQSLDQGLQFLIQYYNGEERAKGNILERFSAQQFPDLHSELNLSSLELGDSALYFCASSLRGSTDTQYFGPGTRLTVL.

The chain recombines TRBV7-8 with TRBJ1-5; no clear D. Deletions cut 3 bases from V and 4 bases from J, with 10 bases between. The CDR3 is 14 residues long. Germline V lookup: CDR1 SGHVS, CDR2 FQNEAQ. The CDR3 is CASSFGGINQPQHF. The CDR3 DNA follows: TGTGCCAGCAGCTTTGGCGGGATTAATCAGCCCCAGCATTTT.

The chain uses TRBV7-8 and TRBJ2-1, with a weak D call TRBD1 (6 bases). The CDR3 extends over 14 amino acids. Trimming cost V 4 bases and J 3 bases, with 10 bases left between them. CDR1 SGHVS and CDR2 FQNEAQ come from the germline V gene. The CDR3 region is CASSSQGYYNEQFF. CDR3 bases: TGTGCCAGCAGCTCCCAGGGGTACTACAATGAGCAGTTCTTC.

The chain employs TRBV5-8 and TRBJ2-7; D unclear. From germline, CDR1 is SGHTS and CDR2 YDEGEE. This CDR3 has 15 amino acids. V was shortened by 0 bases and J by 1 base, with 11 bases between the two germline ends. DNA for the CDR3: TGTGCCAGCAGCTTGGTAGGGTCCCTATCCTACGAGCAGTACTTC. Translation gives CASSLVGSLSYEQYF.

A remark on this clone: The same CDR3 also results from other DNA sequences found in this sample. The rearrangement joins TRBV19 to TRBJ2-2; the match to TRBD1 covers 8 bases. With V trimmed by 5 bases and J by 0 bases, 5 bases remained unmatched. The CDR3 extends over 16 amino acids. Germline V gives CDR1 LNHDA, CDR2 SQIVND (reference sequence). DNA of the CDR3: TGTGCCAGTAGTCCCCGACAGGGGACGAACACCGGGGAGCTGTTTTTT. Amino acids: CASSPRQGTNTGELFF.

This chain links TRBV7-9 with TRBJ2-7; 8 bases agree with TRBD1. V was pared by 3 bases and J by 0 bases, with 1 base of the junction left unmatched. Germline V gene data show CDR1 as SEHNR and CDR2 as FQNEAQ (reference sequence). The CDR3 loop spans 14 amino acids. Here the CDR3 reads CASSFGTGSYEQYV. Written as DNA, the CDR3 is TGTGCCAGCAGCTTCGGGACAGGCTCCTACGAGCAGTACGTC.